This TCR beta chain is drawn from a study of blood T cell repertoires in COVID-19. Study-level background: In each case, the material was cDNA or gDNA derived from T cells, B-cell-depleted T cells, or PBMCs.

Authors' processing steps: Nucleated cell number was recorded as an estimate derived from reference gene primer amplification. Sequencing used immunoSEQ multiplex PCR; TCRdb keeps in-frame clones, though not all of them. V, J and clone size derive from that table, while D and trimming were established from the DNA sequence. This sample has roughly 88,000 clones; roughly 80% occur once, and the top ten carry around a sixth. CDR1 and CDR2 (germline): GTSNPN, SVGIG (reference sequence). The CDR3 consists of 14 residues. Trimming took off 1 base at V and 6 bases at J, with 15 bases between the two ends. Sequencing input: peripheral blood. This clonotype originated in a woman aged 80 or older with acute or convalescent COVID-19. J is TRBJ1-1 and V is TRBV30; D is uncertain. CDR3 DNA: TGTGCCTGGAGTGCAGGCGCTTGGGGAGCTGAAGCTTTCTTT. Protein product: CAWSAGAWGAEAFF.